This T cell receptor (beta chain) was sequenced in a study of blood T cell repertoires in COVID-19. The overall study: Sources were T cells, B-cell-depleted T cells, or PBMCs; the material itself was cDNA or gDNA.

The table came from immunoSEQ multiplex PCR; TCRdb's copy has only in-frame clones and leaves some out. The sample includes 200,000 to 300,000 clones, 65% to 85% of them seen just once. The germline gives CDR1 MDHEN, CDR2 SYDVKM. The CDR3 length is 14 residues. Unmatched junction bases numbered 5, after V lost 3 bases and J lost 3 bases. The chain carries TRBV28 and TRBJ2-7, with 7 bases matching TRBD1. This receptor was taken from a woman between 40 and 50 years old who had recovered from COVID-19. Sequences were obtained from peripheral blood. The CDR3 DNA reads TGTGCCAGCAGTTTGACAGGGACCCTCTACGAGCAGTACTTC. Amino acids: CASSLTGTLYEQYF.